One and the same sample provided the 27 T cell receptor beta chains below, sequenced in a study of blood T cell repertoires in COVID-19. Profiling relied on immunoSEQ multiplex PCR, and the TCRdb table lists in-frame clones only, not all of them. The sample shows about 200,000 clones, 70% to 90% of them seen only once. Specimen: peripheral blood. These receptors were collected from a man in his forties with acute or convalescent COVID-19.

This chain links TRBV18 with TRBJ1-2, with a tentative D call TRBD1 (5 bases). The V and J ends lost 4 bases and 2 bases respectively, with 11 bases between them. This CDR3 has 14 amino acids. In germline, CDR1 is KGHSH, CDR2 LQKENI. CDR3 sequence reads: CASSLSRQNYGYTF. CDR3 DNA sequence: TGTGCCAGCTCACTTTCTAGACAGAACTATGGCTACACCTTC.

The chain uses TRBV9 and TRBJ1-3; D remains ambiguous. This CDR3 contains 14 residues. Trimming stripped 0 bases from V and 0 bases from J, with 4 bases between. From germline, CDR1 is SGDLS and CDR2 YYNGEE. The CDR3 loop is CASSVDNSGNTIYF. DNA of the CDR3: TGTGCCAGCAGCGTAGACAACTCTGGAAACACCATATATTTT.

In this sample, this clone turned up once. This chain connects TRBV27 to TRBJ2-7, with TRBD1 matching 12 bases. The CDR3 contains 17 residues. CDR1 is MNHEY, CDR2 SMNVEV, per germline (reference sequence). V lost 0 bases, J lost 4 bases, and 7 bases stayed unmatched. The CDR3 region is CASSLSWGQGANYEQYF. CDR3 DNA sequence: TGTGCCAGCAGTTTATCCTGGGGACAGGGGGCAAATTACGAGCAGTACTTC.

The chain is built from TRBV6-5 and TRBJ2-2; 8 nucleotides agree with TRBD1. The CDR3 length is 14 residues. J was trimmed by 6 bases and V by 8 bases; bases with no gene match: 8. Germline CDR1 is MNHEY and CDR2 is SVGAGI. The CDR3 loop reads CASGAQGVPGELFF. Here the CDR3 DNA reads TGTGCCAGCGGGGCACAGGGGGTCCCCGGGGAGCTGTTTTTT.

This chain joins TRBV6-1 and TRBJ2-4; no definite D call. Trimming left V 4 bases short and J 4 bases short, with 17 bases between. Germline V CDR1 and CDR2: MNHNS, SASEGT. The CDR3 has 16 amino acids. The chain's CDR3 is CASSGVLLHEKNIQYF. The CDR3 DNA follows: TGTGCCAGCAGTGGGGTATTACTACACGAAAAAAACATTCAGTACTTC.

This clone was seen once. The genes are TRBV5-1 and TRBJ1-4; TRBD1 aligns across 9 bases. Germline CDR1 SGHRS, CDR2 YFSETQ. Trimming took 5 bases from V and 7 from J; bases not matched to a gene: 6. The CDR3 sequence is 14 residues long. This chain's CDR3 is CASSFDRGTEKLFF. Here the CDR3 DNA reads TGCGCCAGCAGTTTCGACAGGGGGACTGAAAAACTGTTTTTT. Full variable domain (remainder filled in from reference TRBV5-1 and TRBJ1-4): KAGVTQTPRYLIKTRGQQVTLSCSPISGHRSVSWYQQTPGQGLQFLFEYFSETQRNKGNFPGRFSGRQFSNSRSEMNVSTLELGDSALYLCASSFDRGTEKLFFGSGTQLSVL.

The rearrangement joins TRBV18 to TRBJ1-1, with D perhaps TRBD1 (6 bases). CDR3 length: 13 residues. From germline, CDR1 is KGHSH and CDR2 LQKENI. Trimming pared 2 bases from V and 4 bases from J, leaving 8 bases between. The CDR3 protein is CASSPIRGTEAFF. As DNA, the CDR3 is TGTGCCAGCTCACCAATCAGGGGCACTGAAGCTTTCTTT. The whole variable domain, remainder taken from reference TRBV18 and TRBJ1-1, is NAGVMQNPRHLVRRRGQEARLRCSPMKGHSHVYWYRQLPEEGLKFMVYLQKENIIDESGMPKERFSAEFPKEGPSILRIQQVVRGDSAAYFCASSPIRGTEAFFGQGTRLTVV.

The chain couples TRBV30 to TRBJ1-6, with D uncertain. V was pared by 1 base and J by 2 bases, with 6 bases between. The CDR3 covers 14 residues. CDR1 is GTSNPN and CDR2 is SVGIG in the germline V gene (reference sequence). The CDR3 protein is CAWSGQAYNSPLHF. The CDR3 DNA follows: TGTGCCTGGAGTGGGCAGGCCTATAATTCACCCCTCCACTTT.

The chain combines TRBV12-3 or TRBV12-4 with TRBJ1-1; 9 bases line up with TRBD1. This CDR3 has 13 residues. V was pared by 6 bases and J by 4 bases, with 3 bases of the junction left unmatched. As DNA, the CDR3 is TGTGCCAGCAGAATGACAGGGGGCACTGAAGCTTTCTTT. Residues: CASRMTGGTEAFF.

This clone was counted once. This sequence joins TRBV6-2 or TRBV6-3 and TRBJ2-2, with 9 bases matching TRBD1. The V and J ends lost 6 bases and 5 bases, in that order; junction bases with no gene match: 7. CDR1 and CDR2 from the germline V gene are MNHEY and SVGEGT. This CDR3 region has 15 residues. The CDR3 bases are TGTGCCAGCAGCCTAGGACAGGGGAGGACCGGGGAGCTGTTTTTT. Its protein product is CASSLGQGRTGELFF.

This chain links TRBV18 with TRBJ2-3; TRBD2 matches at 8 bases. In germline, CDR1 is KGHSH, CDR2 LQKENI. This CDR3 region has 16 residues. J was trimmed by 0 bases and V by 8 bases; bases with no gene match: 10. The CDR3 DNA is TGTGCCAGCGCAGACGGGAGGGCCCCTAGCACAGATACGCAGTATTTT. Residues: CASADGRAPSTDTQYF.

The rearrangement joins TRBV6-5 to TRBJ2-3, with 14 bases lining up with TRBD2. Germline assignment: CDR1 MNHEY and CDR2 SVGAGI. CDR3 length equals 15 residues. The V and J ends lost 7 bases and 4 bases, in that order; junction bases with no gene match: 4. CDR3 sequence reads: CASTPTSGRADTQYF. CDR3 bases: TGTGCCAGCACCCCGACTAGCGGGAGGGCAGATACGCAGTATTTT.

V gene TRBV7-6 combines with J gene TRBJ1-6; D is perhaps TRBD1 (5 bases). Germline V gives CDR1 SGHVS, CDR2 FNYEAQ. The CDR3 extends over 14 amino acids. V was pared by 3 bases and J by 8 bases, with 11 bases between. CDR3 protein: CASSLWGEDSPLHF. The CDR3 DNA reads as TGTGCCAGCAGCTTGTGGGGGGAGGATTCACCCCTCCACTTT.

The J gene is TRBJ2-3, the V gene TRBV5-1; 10 bases fit TRBD1. CDR3 length equals 15 residues. V lost 3 bases, J lost 7 bases, and 8 bases stayed unmatched. Germline V CDR1 and CDR2: SGHRS, YFSETQ. CDR3 loop: CASSWETGGANTQYF. The DNA of the CDR3 is TGCGCCAGCAGCTGGGAGACAGGGGGCGCGAATACGCAGTATTTT.

This clone appeared once. The chain recombines TRBV7-9 with TRBJ1-5; 7 bases are a match to TRBD1. The CDR3 has 16 amino acids. Trimming cost V 6 bases and J 7 bases; bases outside gene matches: 15. CDR1 SEHNR and CDR2 FQNEAQ come from the germline V gene (reference sequence). The CDR3 loop is CASSPIMGTALQPQHF. Written as DNA, the CDR3 is TGTGCCAGCAGTCCCATTATGGGGACAGCCCTCCAGCCCCAGCATTTT.

The rearrangement uses TRBV18 and TRBJ1-4; D unclear. Germline CDR1 KGHSH, CDR2 LQKENI. V was cut by 0 bases and J by 4 bases, with 6 bases left in between. This CDR3 has 14 residues. This CDR3 reads CASSPPSVNEKLFF. In nucleotides, the CDR3 is TGTGCCAGCTCACCACCGAGTGTTAATGAAAAACTGTTTTTT. Variable domain in full (rest from reference TRBV18 and TRBJ1-4): NAGVMQNPRHLVRRRGQEARLRCSPMKGHSHVYWYRQLPEEGLKFMVYLQKENIIDESGMPKERFSAEFPKEGPSILRIQQVVRGDSAAYFCASSPPSVNEKLFFGSGTQLSVL.

This sequence joins TRBV14 and TRBJ2-7, with 15 bases that match TRBD2. CDR1 SGHDN and CDR2 FVKESK come from the germline V gene. This CDR3 region has 19 residues. After removal of 0 bases from V and 3 bases from J, the junction contained 9 bases not matched to a gene. The CDR3 DNA reads TGTGCCAGCAGCCAAGATTCGGGACTAGCGGGAGGAGGGGACTACGAGCAGTACTTC. Encoded protein: CASSQDSGLAGGGDYEQYF.

CDR3 sequence (DNA): TGTGCCAGCAGCTACTACCAAAACCGTCGCGCAGATACGCAGTATTTT. This encodes CASSYYQNRRADTQYF. This chain connects TRBV7-6 to TRBJ2-3; D is unresolved. Trimming removed 4 bases at V and 4 bases at J, with 18 bases between. CDR1 SGHVS and CDR2 FNYEAQ come from the germline V gene. The CDR3 is made up of 16 amino acids.

This clone came up once. V is TRBV19 and J is TRBJ1-3, with D uncertain. In germline, CDR1 is LNHDA, CDR2 SQIVND (reference sequence). V lost 3 bases and J 6 bases, leaving 15 bases between the germline ends. The CDR3 sequence is 15 residues long. As DNA, the CDR3 is TGTGCCAGTAGTATCCAGGACTTGAATTCAAACACCATATATTTT. Translation: CASSIQDLNSNTIYF. The whole variable domain, remainder taken from reference TRBV19 and TRBJ1-3, is DGGITQSPKYLFRKEGQNVTLSCEQNLNHDAMYWYRQDPGQGLRLIYYSQIVNDFQKGDIAEGYSVSREKKESFPLTVTSAQKNPTAFYLCASSIQDLNSNTIYFGEGSWLTVV.

The chain links TRBV19 to TRBJ1-2, with TRBD1 matching 9 bases. Looked up from germline, CDR1 is LNHDA and CDR2 is SQIVND (reference sequence). The CDR3 has 13 amino acids. The J segment lost 6 bases and the V segment lost 5 bases, leaving 4 bases of the junction unmatched. The CDR3 loop is CASSLTGGNGYTF. The CDR3 region has the DNA TGTGCCAGTAGTTTAACAGGGGGCAATGGCTACACCTTC.

V usage is TRBV7-2 and J usage is TRBJ2-1, with 9 positions matching TRBD2. The V gene end was trimmed by 4 bases and the J gene end by 9 bases; junction bases not matched to a gene: 7. This CDR3 region has 14 residues. CDR1 is SGHTA, CDR2 FQGNSA, per germline. The CDR3 DNA is TGTGCCAGCAGCTCTAGCGGGGAGAACTTTGAGCAGTTCTTC. Amino acids: CASSSSGENFEQFF.

The chain couples TRBV10-1 to TRBJ1-1, with 7 bases aligning to TRBD1. The V segment lost 7 bases and the J segment 8 bases; nucleotides outside the gene matches: 7. The CDR3 contains 12 residues. The V gene's germline CDR1 is WNHNN and CDR2 SYGVQD (reference sequence). The DNA for the CDR3 is TGCGCCAGCAAGACAGGGCTAGGCGAAGCTTTCTTT. Amino acids: CASKTGLGEAFF.

This rearrangement joins TRBV20-1 to TRBJ1-2, with TRBD1 as a possible D gene (5 bases). V lost 5 bases and J lost 7, with 17 bases in between. CDR3 length equals 13 residues. Germline assignment: CDR1 DFQATT and CDR2 SNEGSKA (reference sequence). The CDR3 reads CSAGGGREVGYTF. CDR3 nucleotides: TGCAGTGCTGGTGGTGGCAGGGAGGTTGGCTACACCTTC.

The chain employs TRBV18 and TRBJ1-6, with D hard to call. In germline, CDR1 is KGHSH, CDR2 LQKENI. The CDR3 sequence is 13 residues long. V gave up 3 bases and J gave up 10 bases, with 10 bases separating them. The CDR3: CASSPSEGSPLHF. The CDR3 bases are TGTGCCAGCTCACCGTCCGAGGGATCACCCCTCCACTTT.

This chain joins TRBV9 and TRBJ2-2; 9 bases agree with TRBD1. The CDR3 is 16 amino acids. Per germline, CDR1 SGDLS and CDR2 YYNGEE. J lost 6 bases, V lost 5 bases, and 11 bases had no gene match. DNA of the CDR3: TGTGCCAGCAGTTCCCCGGACAGGGGAGGTGCCGGGGAGCTGTTTTTT. It translates to CASSSPDRGGAGELFF.

The chain couples TRBV20-1 to TRBJ2-1; D is ambiguous. CDR1 is DFQATT, CDR2 SNEGSKA, per germline (reference sequence). This CDR3 is 11 amino acids long. Trimming took off 3 bases at V and 9 bases at J, with 9 bases between the two ends. This chain's CDR3 is CSASSSVEQFF. For the CDR3, the DNA is TGCAGTGCTAGCTCAAGCGTTGAGCAGTTCTTC.

The chain has TRBV5-1 and TRBJ1-4, with a tentative D call TRBD1 (6 bases). Germline CDR1 reads SGHRS; CDR2 reads YFSETQ. There are 15 residues in the CDR3. V was pared by 4 bases and J by 8 bases, with 18 bases between. The chain's CDR3 is CASSRNRAVGEKLFF. For the CDR3, the DNA is TGCGCCAGCAGCCGAAACAGGGCGGTCGGGGAAAAACTGTTTTTT. Full variable domain (outside the CDR3, taken from reference TRBV5-1 and TRBJ1-4): KAGVTQTPRYLIKTRGQQVTLSCSPISGHRSVSWYQQTPGQGLQFLFEYFSETQRNKGNFPGRFSGRQFSNSRSEMNVSTLELGDSALYLCASSRNRAVGEKLFFGSGTQLSVL.